This record covers a single TCR beta chain. This sample stems from a study of technical replicates of blood from a handful of donors. Produced via immunoSEQ multiplex PCR; TCRdb's table is partial and in-frame only. This table has about 88,000 clones, 92% appearing once. The sample consisted of T cells isolated from PBMCs. The source of this sequence is a human donor in good health.

In nucleotides, the CDR3 is TGTGCCAGCAGCGGTCCAGGGTCCCAGCCCCAGCATTTT. Its protein is CASSGPGSQPQHF. The chain joins TRBV9 to TRBJ1-5; D possibly corresponds to TRBD1 (5 bases). The CDR3 has 13 residues. CDR1 is SGDLS and CDR2 is YYNGEE in the germline V gene. V lost 3 bases, J lost 7 bases, and 11 bases lay in between.